These 25 T cell receptor beta chains were all obtained from the same sample, sequenced in a study of T cell responses to AZD1222 COVID-19 vaccine. TCRdb's copy holds only in-frame clones and misses some; the assay was immunoSEQ multiplex PCR. This repertoire shows about 120,000 clones, roughly 87% found once; its top ten account for around 10%. The sequencing here drew on peripheral blood, taken on day 0 of AZD1222 vaccination. These receptors all stem from an adult in good health.

In nucleotides, the CDR3 is TGTGCCAGCAGTTACCGGGGGACGAACACCGGGGAGCTGTTTTTT. Its protein product is CASSYRGTNTGELFF. The chain recombines TRBV27 with TRBJ2-2; TRBD2 might be the D (6 bases). The CDR3 sequence is 15 residues long. CDR1 and CDR2 from the germline V gene are MNHEY and SMNVEV (reference sequence). Between the trimmed V and J ends, which lost 4 bases and 0 bases, there was a span of 9 bases.

This chain uses TRBV10-1 with TRBJ2-7, with unresolved D. The CDR3 spans 13 residues. V was trimmed by 8 bases and J by 2 bases, leaving 13 bases between them. CDR1 and CDR2 (germline): WNHNN, SYGVQD (reference sequence). The CDR3: CASLGSTTYEQYF. In DNA, the CDR3 is TGCGCCAGCCTTGGCAGTACTACCTACGAGCAGTACTTC.

The rearrangement joins TRBV6-5 to TRBJ2-3, with TRBD2 matching 8 bases. V gave up 2 bases and J gave up 0 bases; unmatched junction bases: 1. CDR1 MNHEY and CDR2 SVGAGI come from the germline V gene. The CDR3 loop spans 15 amino acids. The CDR3 is CASSYASGSTDTQYF. As DNA, the CDR3 is TGTGCCAGCAGTTACGCTAGCGGGAGCACAGATACGCAGTATTTT.

The chain couples TRBV14 to TRBJ1-1; D unresolved. The V end lost 2 bases, the J end lost 5 bases, and 12 bases lay between the germline ends. CDR1 and CDR2 (germline): SGHDN, FVKESK. The length of the CDR3 is 14 residues. The CDR3 loop is CASSQSAAGTEAFF. The CDR3 DNA sequence: TGTGCCAGCAGCCAATCTGCAGCGGGGACTGAAGCTTTCTTT.

The V and J genes are TRBV19 and TRBJ1-5; tentative D call: TRBD1 (5 bases). This CDR3 has 16 amino acids. Germline-derived CDR1 and CDR2 are LNHDA and SQIVND (reference sequence). V was cut by 1 base and J by 7 bases, with 17 bases left in between. DNA of the CDR3: TGTGCCAGTAGTATAGGTGGCACGGCAGGGTGGCAGCCCCAGCATTTT. Its protein is CASSIGGTAGWQPQHF.

This clone has only one observation. The chain employs TRBV4-3 and TRBJ1-4, with unresolved D. The V end was cut by 6 bases, the J end by 8 bases, with 10 bases between. This CDR3 contains 12 residues. The germline V gene encodes CDR1 LGHNA and CDR2 YSLEER. The DNA for the CDR3 is TGCGCCAGCAGTATGATTGGGGAAAAACTGTTTTTT. Translation gives CASSMIGEKLFF.

The chain is built from TRBV6-2 or TRBV6-3 and TRBJ1-5, with a weak D call TRBD1 (5 bases). Germline CDR1 is MNHEY and CDR2 is SVGEGT. CDR3 length: 14 residues. Trimming left V 4 bases short and J 4 bases short, with 11 bases between. Here the CDR3 DNA reads TGTGCCAGCAGTTTTCACAGGACAAATCAGCCCCAGCATTTT. Translated, it gives CASSFHRTNQPQHF.

The V gene is TRBV11-2, the J gene TRBJ2-7; D is unclear. CDR3 length equals 11 residues. CDR1 SGHAT and CDR2 FQNNGV come from the germline V gene. The V and J ends lost 5 bases and 6 bases respectively, with 8 bases between them. DNA for the CDR3: TGTGCCAGCAGCCGTATGTCCGAGCAGTACTTC. Its translation: CASSRMSEQYF.

V is TRBV2 and J is TRBJ2-7; no clear D. This CDR3 region has 13 residues. Looked up from germline, CDR1 is SNHLY and CDR2 is FYNNEI. V was clipped by 4 bases and J by 1 base, with 8 bases between them. The CDR3 spells CASSGVQSYEQYF. CDR3 DNA: TGTGCCAGCAGTGGGGTACAGTCCTACGAGCAGTACTTC.

V and J are TRBV6-4 and TRBJ2-7, with 8 bases lining up with TRBD1. Trimming at V came to 6 bases and at J to 5 bases, leaving 24 bases not matched to a gene. Germline CDR1 reads MRHNA; CDR2 reads SNTAGT. This CDR3 has 19 amino acids. CDR3 amino acids: CASRAVRDRYSLRCDEQYF. CDR3 nucleotide sequence: TGTGCCAGCAGAGCCGTCCGGGACAGGTATTCCCTGCGTTGCGACGAGCAGTACTTC.

V usage is TRBV2 and J usage is TRBJ2-5; D remains unclear. This CDR3 has 11 residues. Germline assignment: CDR1 SNHLY and CDR2 FYNNEI. V was pared by 8 bases and J by 1 base, with 5 bases between. The chain's CDR3 is CASLVQETQYF. The CDR3 DNA is TGTGCCAGCCTAGTCCAAGAGACCCAGTACTTC.

This chain uses TRBV10-1 with TRBJ2-2; a possible D gene is TRBD1 (6 bases). CDR3 size: 14 residues. V was pared by 3 bases and J by 4 bases, with 9 bases between. Per germline, CDR1 WNHNN and CDR2 SYGVQD (reference sequence). DNA of the CDR3: TGCGCCAGCAGTGAACGAGGGGGCACCGGGGAGCTGTTTTTT. Its protein product is CASSERGGTGELFF.

The sample holds a few counts of this clone. The chain uses TRBV28 and TRBJ2-7; 7 bases are a match to TRBD1. With V trimmed by 6 bases and J by 3 bases, 8 bases remained unmatched. Germline CDR1 and CDR2: MDHEN and SYDVKM. CDR3 length equals 14 residues. The CDR3 spells CASRTGSANYEQYF. The CDR3 DNA is TGTGCCAGCAGGACAGGGTCGGCAAACTACGAGCAGTACTTC. Combining the CDR3 with reference TRBV28 and TRBJ2-7 gives the whole variable domain DVKVTQSSRYLVKRTGEKVFLECVQDMDHENMFWYRQDPGLGLRLIYFSYDVKMKEKGDIPEGYSVSREKKERFSLILESASTNQTSMYLCASRTGSANYEQYFGPGTRLTVT.

This chain links TRBV11-3 with TRBJ2-7; TRBD2 aligns across 12 bases. This CDR3 has 15 residues. Germline V gene sequence: CDR1 SGHNT, CDR2 YENEEA. The trim removed 4 bases at V and 4 bases at J, leaving 5 bases unmatched. This CDR3 is CASSYGLAGQYEQYF. CDR3 DNA sequence: TGTGCCAGCAGCTACGGACTAGCGGGACAGTACGAGCAGTACTTC.

The V call is TRBV3-1 (or the pseudogene TRBV3-2), the J call TRBJ2-2, with TRBD1 matching 8 bases. This CDR3 contains 14 residues. V was pared by 2 bases and J by 6 bases, with 2 bases of the junction left unmatched. Germline V lookup: CDR1 LGHDT, CDR2 YNNKEL (reference sequence). CDR3 in amino acids: CASSQLQGAGELFF. Written as DNA, the CDR3 is TGTGCCAGCAGCCAATTACAGGGGGCCGGGGAGCTGTTTTTT.

This rearrangement joins TRBV11-3 to TRBJ1-1; the D gene is possibly TRBD1 (5 bases). The CDR3 spans 16 residues. Germline CDR1 is SGHNT and CDR2 is YENEEA. V gave up 0 bases and J gave up 1 base, with 12 bases separating them. In nucleotides, the CDR3 is TGTGCCAGCAGCTTAGATCAGTGGACAAGGAACACTGAAGCTTTCTTT. It yields the protein CASSLDQWTRNTEAFF.

V is TRBV11-2 and J is TRBJ2-3; D gene ambiguous. Germline V lookup: CDR1 SGHAT, CDR2 FQNNGV. The length of the CDR3 is 12 residues. The V and J ends lost 0 bases and 10 bases respectively, with 8 bases between them. CDR3 sequence: CASSLDSRPQYF. For the CDR3, the DNA is TGTGCCAGCAGCTTAGATTCCCGCCCGCAGTATTTT.

The rearrangement uses TRBV5-4 and TRBJ1-2; no reliable D call. CDR1 SGHNT and CDR2 YYREEE come from the germline V gene (reference sequence). The CDR3 runs to 15 residues. V shed 0 bases and J shed 6 bases, with 15 bases lying between them. CDR3 residues: CASSLGTRVVDGYTF. CDR3 in DNA: TGTGCCAGCAGCTTGGGGACCCGGGTCGTCGATGGCTACACCTTC.

V gene TRBV29-1 combines with J gene TRBJ2-5; 9 nucleotides agree with TRBD2. V lost 4 bases, J lost 1 base, and 7 bases stayed unmatched. CDR1 and CDR2 from the germline V gene are SQVTM and ANQGSEA. This CDR3 region has 15 residues. The CDR3 DNA reads TGCAGCGTTGGCCCTCCAGCGGGGGGCCAAGAGACCCAGTACTTC. Translating it yields CSVGPPAGGQETQYF.

The V gene is TRBV6-5, the J gene TRBJ1-3, with D unclear. V lost 8 bases, J lost 4 bases, and 12 bases lay in between. Looked up from germline, CDR1 is MNHEY and CDR2 is SVGAGI. This CDR3 has 13 residues. CDR3: CASRGVRGNTIYF. In DNA, the CDR3 is TGTGCCAGCCGCGGGGTCAGGGGAAACACCATATATTTT.

The genes are TRBV24-1 and TRBJ1-5; D is possibly TRBD1 (5 bases). CDR1 and CDR2 (germline): KGHDR, SFDVKD. The CDR3 is made up of 15 amino acids. The V gene lost 2 bases and the J gene lost 6 bases, with 13 bases spanning the gap. The CDR3 loop reads CATSDSGSGGQPQHF. In nucleotides, the CDR3 is TGTGCCACCAGTGATTCCGGGTCCGGGGGTCAGCCCCAGCATTTT.

This chain links TRBV5-6 with TRBJ2-7; TRBD2 matches 12 bases. The CDR3 is 16 residues long. From germline, CDR1 is SGHDT and CDR2 YYEEEE. The V gene end was trimmed by 1 base and the J gene end by 2 bases; junction bases not matched to a gene: 4. CDR3 sequence reads: CASSLQASGRAYEQYF. CDR3 DNA: TGTGCCAGCAGCTTGCAAGCTAGCGGGAGGGCCTACGAGCAGTACTTC.

The gene calls are TRBV11-1 and TRBJ2-7; no definite D call. Germline CDR1 is SGHAT and CDR2 is FQDESV (reference sequence). Trimming removed 2 bases at V and 2 bases at J, with 16 bases between. This CDR3 has 16 residues. As DNA, the CDR3 is TGTGCCAGCAGCTTAAGGTCGGAAACCCTTGCCTACGAGCAGTACTTC. Its protein product is CASSLRSETLAYEQYF. The whole variable domain, filled in from reference TRBV11-1 and TRBJ2-7, reads EAEVAQSPRYKITEKSQAVAFWCDPISGHATLYWYRQILGQGPELLVQFQDESVVDDSQLPKDRFSAERLKGVDSTLKIQPAELGDSAMYLCASSLRSETLAYEQYFGPGTRLTVT.

V and J are TRBV6-5 and TRBJ2-5; D might be TRBD1 (7 bases). Germline assignment: CDR1 MNHEY and CDR2 SVGAGI. V was clipped by 2 bases and J by 5 bases, with 15 bases between them. This CDR3 has 15 amino acids. The DNA for the CDR3 is TGTGCCAGCAGTTACAGTGGAGGGGGCGTCGAGACCCAGTACTTC. This translates into CASSYSGGGVETQYF.

This clone was seen more than once but under ten times. J is TRBJ2-1 and V is TRBV3-1 (or the pseudogene TRBV3-2); D perhaps matches TRBD2 (5 bases). Germline assignment: CDR1 LGHDT and CDR2 YNNKEL (reference sequence). V lost 2 bases and J lost 6, with 17 bases in between. This CDR3 has 16 amino acids. CDR3 amino acids: CASSQTGLFGLNEQFF. The CDR3 nucleotides are TGTGCCAGCAGCCAAACCGGACTTTTCGGGCTCAATGAGCAGTTCTTC.